The rows below give T cell receptor beta chains drawn from one sample of a study of T cell responses to AZD1222 COVID-19 vaccine. TCRdb's table, derived via immunoSEQ multiplex PCR, lists solely in-frame clones and lacks some. This sample has approximately 180,000 clones, with 90% to 95% found just once. The sample here was peripheral blood, taken 28 days after the second dose of the MenACWY control vaccine. These receptors came from an adult who received the MenACWY meningococcal vaccine as a control. Both conserved end residues are trimmed from each CDR3. Not every row has a clone size; where given, it reads once, few, many or a size class.

V gene	clone size	CDR3 length	CDR3 protein
TRBV5-4	few	13	ASTKGGGTTYGYT
TRBV5-5	once	12	ASSLGGTNQPQH
TRBV13	few	12	ASGPGGHYNEQF
TRBV27	NA	11	ASSSLEWGQLY
TRBV9	NA	15	ASSEGQGAGMNTEAF
TRBV3-1/TRBV3-2	NA	13	ASSLSGQPTGGYT
TRBV6-2/TRBV6-3	once	11	ASSDNRVSEAF
TRBV12-5	NA	13	ASAPGGMGNQPQH
TRBV2	NA	8	ASSEYEQY
TRBV5-6	NA	10	ASSRGNYEQY
TRBV18	NA	11	ASSRQDNSPLH
TRBV7-2	NA	9	ASSRYYEQY
TRBV3-1/TRBV3-2	NA	9	ASSPGNEQF
TRBV12-3/TRBV12-4	NA	11	ASLRTGADIQY
TRBV14	NA	13	ASSQAGTLGNTIY
TRBV10-3	NA	9	AIQGNTEAF
TRBV11-2	NA	11	ASSLVDNYGYT
TRBV5-1	NA	12	ASSLFQGESPLH
TRBV7-2	NA	11	ASSIDSPEKLF
TRBV18	NA	11	ASSPGRNYGYT
TRBV7-9	NA	8	APTADTQY
TRBV28	NA	14	ASSLAGTGRADTQY
TRBV19	NA	14	ASSLPPGQGVYEQY
TRBV9	NA	11	ASSVAGLGPLH
TRBV10-2	NA	11	ASTPAGTDGYT
TRBV28	NA	13	ASSPGGQGAREQY
TRBV7-9	NA	9	ASGGNYGYT
TRBV18	NA	14	ASSPGLTGYSTEAF
TRBV7-6	NA	11	ASSLDRGYGYT
TRBV5-6	NA	14	ASSFPDRGGNSPLH
TRBV5-1	NA	13	ASSPPTGNTGELF
TRBV3-1/TRBV3-2	NA	15	ASSRAYDRGRNNEQF